This is a list of T cell receptor beta chains from one sample in a study of blood T cell repertoires in COVID-19. TCRdb keeps only in-frame clones here, not all; method: immunoSEQ multiplex PCR. The data hold about 130,000 clones, with around four fifths observed a single time. The sequenced sample consisted of peripheral blood. The receptors here all came from a human donor in a cohort sampled during active COVID-19. CDR3s leave out the opening cysteine and the closing phenylalanine or tryptophan. D genes are given only for firm matches.

j_gene,len,d_gene,v_gene,CDR3aa
TRBJ2-5,12,NA,TRBV10-3,AISGERVQETQY
TRBJ2-7,12,NA,TRBV27,ASSFRLHSYEQY
TRBJ2-5,13,TRBD2,TRBV4-1,ASSQDAGLGETQY
TRBJ2-7,11,NA,TRBV4-1,ASSRGPSYEQY
TRBJ1-1,14,TRBD1,TRBV5-1,ASSLGQGAVNTEAF
TRBJ2-7,11,NA,TRBV16,ASSQTGDYEQY
TRBJ2-7,16,TRBD1,TRBV18,ASSPPTWGQKGAYEQY
TRBJ1-5,13,NA,TRBV28,ASSLTGQANQPQH
TRBJ2-6,13,NA,TRBV9,ASSVEAAGANVLT
TRBJ2-7,14,NA,TRBV4-2,ASSQGDRSLGYEQY
TRBJ2-1,15,NA,TRBV3-1/TRBV3-2,ASSQEGHTSSYNEQF
TRBJ2-3,9,NA,TRBV6-5,ASRLGDTQY
TRBJ1-2,11,NA,TRBV9,ASSVEGLYGYT
TRBJ2-1,14,NA,TRBV4-2,ASSQEKTRGNNEQF
TRBJ2-3,13,TRBD2,TRBV10-1,ASSDGLAGADTQY
TRBJ2-3,13,NA,TRBV7-9,ASSLLGGGTDTQY
TRBJ2-7,14,TRBD1,TRBV11-2,ASSLGGPGQGLEQY
TRBJ1-3,10,NA,TRBV6-6,ASSPTENTIY
TRBJ2-2,14,TRBD1,TRBV5-1,ASSTSGTGEPGELF
TRBJ1-4,15,NA,TRBV15,ATSGNPTLATNEKLF
TRBJ1-6,12,NA,TRBV6-5,ASAALGTHSPLH
TRBJ1-5,17,NA,TRBV2,ASSEAPWVFPGSNQPQH
TRBJ2-7,11,NA,TRBV6-1,ASSEGTFYEQY
TRBJ1-2,12,TRBD1,TRBV29-1,SVAPGQGGYGYT
TRBJ1-2,13,TRBD1,TRBV5-1,ASSIGTGSNYGYT